The 8 T cell receptor beta chains below all came from one sample that was sequenced in a study of cytomegalovirus exposure and HLA in healthy donors. The PCR was carried out with 60 Vbeta primers and 13 Jbeta primers. Sequencing used immunoSEQ multiplex PCR; TCRdb keeps in-frame clones, though not all of them. The sample shows approximately 120,000 clones, roughly 68% of them seen only once. Sample: PBMCs. These receptor sequences come from a woman aged 45-65 years in good health and CMV-seropositive.

This clone was found once. This chain's CDR3 is CATEVAGGLNEQYF. DNA of the CDR3: TGTGCCACGGAAGTAGCGGGGGGTTTGAACGAGCAGTACTTC. The chain links TRBV10-3 to TRBJ2-7; 10 nucleotides agree with TRBD2. V was clipped by 10 bases and J by 5 bases; unmatched bases: 11. The CDR3 is 14 amino acids. The V gene's germline CDR1 is ENHRY and CDR2 SYGVKD.

The rearrangement links TRBV2 to TRBJ2-7; D gene ambiguous. Germline V gene sequence: CDR1 SNHLY, CDR2 FYNNEI. With 4 bases removed from V and 2 bases from J, the gap between germline ends came to 9 bases. This CDR3 is built from 13 residues. This CDR3 reads CASSVTATYEQYF. The CDR3, as DNA: TGTGCCAGCAGTGTTACAGCAACCTACGAGCAGTACTTC.

The chain joins TRBV2 to TRBJ2-2; D may be TRBD1 (5 bases). This CDR3 region has 13 residues. Per the germline V gene, CDR1 is SNHLY and CDR2 is FYNNEI. Trimming took off 2 bases at V and 8 bases at J, with 9 bases between the two ends. CDR3 in DNA: TGTGCCAGCAGTGAAAATGGGGCTGGGGAGCTGTTTTTT. Protein sequence: CASSENGAGELFF.

The J gene is TRBJ2-3, the V gene TRBV6-6; TRBD2 matches 8 bases. Germline trimming cut 2 bases from V and 8 bases from J; bases unmatched to any gene: 12. CDR1 MNHNY and CDR2 SVGAGI come from the germline V gene (reference sequence). This CDR3 contains 16 residues. The chain's CDR3 is CASSYDRGGNGGTQYF. In DNA, the CDR3 is TGTGCCAGCAGTTACGATCGCGGGGGGAATGGAGGTACGCAGTATTTT.

V and J are TRBV7-9 and TRBJ1-2; 10 bases line up with TRBD1. V was pared by 3 bases and J by 6 bases, with 4 bases of the junction left unmatched. Looked up from germline, CDR1 is SEHNR and CDR2 is FQNEAQ (reference sequence). The CDR3 consists of 14 residues. CDR3 DNA sequence: TGTGCCAGCAGCTTGGGGACAGGGGTAAATGGCTACACCTTC. Translating gives CASSLGTGVNGYTF.

The V and J genes are TRBV20-1 and TRBJ1-2; D is uncertain. Looked up from germline, CDR1 is DFQATT and CDR2 is SNEGSKA (reference sequence). This CDR3 has 9 residues. Trimming left V 5 bases short and J 8 bases short, with 6 bases between. The CDR3 sequence: CSAGWGYTF. The DNA of the CDR3 is TGCAGTGCTGGCTGGGGCTACACCTTC.

This clone has only one observation. The gene calls are TRBV5-6 and TRBJ1-2; 9 bases align to TRBD1. The CDR3 sequence is 14 residues long. J lost 4 bases, V lost 4 bases, and 5 bases had no gene match. The germline V gene has CDR1 SGHDT and CDR2 YYEEEE. CDR3 coding DNA: TGTGCCAGCAGCCCGGACAGGGGCGGCTATGGCTACACCTTC. Its translation is CASSPDRGGYGYTF.

This clone was observed a handful of times. The rearrangement joins TRBV2 to TRBJ2-7; TRBD2 agrees at 8 bases. CDR3 length: 12 residues. The V gene end was trimmed by 5 bases and the J gene end by 5 bases; junction bases not matched to a gene: 2. Looked up from germline, CDR1 is SNHLY and CDR2 is FYNNEI. The CDR3 coding sequence is TGTGCCAGCAGTCTGACTAGCGACGAGCAGTACTTC. Translation: CASSLTSDEQYF.